This TCR beta chain comes out of a study of blood T cell repertoires in COVID-19. Study information: COVID-19 samples, acute and convalescent, were from the United States, Italy and Spain. PBMCs, B-cell-depleted T cells, or T cells were the source of the cDNA or gDNA that made up the material.

Methods used by the authors: The assay estimated nucleated cells by amplifying reference gene primers. This table comes from immunoSEQ multiplex PCR, and its TCRdb copy is limited to in-frame clones, with some not included. Clone size and V and J calls were adopted from that table, with D and trimming inferred from the DNA. Of about 98,000 clones listed, roughly four fifths are singletons. This CDR3 is built from 17 residues. Germline assignment: CDR1 SGDLS and CDR2 YYNGEE. Trimming cost V 3 bases and J 6 bases; bases outside gene matches: 10. In this sample, this clone turned up once. This chain joins TRBV9 and TRBJ2-2; 11 positions match TRBD2. The clonotype was recovered from a man aged 60 to 69 with acute or convalescent COVID-19. The sequencing input was peripheral blood. CDR3 region: CASSAQGGTSGAGELFF. The CDR3 DNA reads TGTGCCAGCAGCGCTCAGGGAGGGACTAGCGGAGCCGGGGAGCTGTTTTTT.